This passage covers 28 T cell receptor beta chains from one sample sequenced in a study of metastatic and nonmetastatic thyroid tumors. TCRdb reanalyzed the PCR reads via MiXCR. Of about 14,000 clones in the sample, approximately 28% were seen once. Thyroid surgery was preceded by no treatment in any patient. The sequenced sample consisted of tumor tissue. The origin of the receptors is a female donor with papillary thyroid cancer or a benign thyroid nodule (not recorded which). Some clones in this sample may be carry-over from other donors' samples.

This clone occurred many times. The chain carries TRBV3-1 and TRBJ1-2, with 7 bases matching TRBD1. Unmatched junction bases numbered 3, after V lost 1 base and J lost 4 bases. CDR3 size: 14 residues. Per germline, CDR1 LGHDT and CDR2 YNNKEL (reference sequence). The CDR3, as DNA: TGTGCCAGCAGCCAAGGACAGGGTGGCTATGGCTACACCTTC. Its protein is CASSQGQGGYGYTF.

By share, this clone counts as medium-sized. This chain uses TRBV11-2 with TRBJ1-2; D is unclear. Germline V CDR1 and CDR2: SGHAT, FQNNGV. The CDR3 length is 12 residues. Deletions cut 0 bases from V and 7 bases from J, with 6 bases between. The CDR3 DNA is TGTGCCAGCAGCTTAGAAACAGTTGGCTACACCTTC. Its protein product is CASSLETVGYTF.

This clone qualifies as medium-sized. The chain is built from TRBV28 and TRBJ2-7; 9 nucleotides line up with TRBD2. Germline V gene sequence: CDR1 MDHEN, CDR2 SYDVKM. CDR3 length: 17 residues. With V trimmed by 3 bases and J by 4 bases, 13 bases remained unmatched. The CDR3 loop reads CASSFPSGENYQYEQYF. CDR3 sequence (DNA): TGTGCCAGCAGTTTCCCTAGCGGGGAGAACTATCAGTACGAGCAGTACTTC.

This chain connects TRBV5-8 to TRBJ2-2; D call uncertain. This CDR3 region has 12 residues. Germline V gene sequence: CDR1 SGHTS, CDR2 YDEGEE. V was pared by 1 base and J by 7 bases, with 5 bases between. CDR3 nucleotides: TGTGCCAGCAGCTTGAGTCTCGGGGAGCTGTTTTTT. This encodes CASSLSLGELFF. Drawing the rest from reference TRBV5-8 and TRBJ2-2, the complete variable domain is EAGVTQSPTHLIKTRGQQATLRCSPISGHTSVYWYQQALGLGLQFLLWYDEGEERNRGNFPPRFSGRQFPNYSSELNVNALELEDSALYLCASSLSLGELFFGEGSRLTVL.

In this sample, this clone is medium-sized (0.01 to 0.1%). V is TRBV28 and J is TRBJ2-7; possibly TRBD1 for D (5 bases). V was trimmed by 3 bases and J by 3 bases, leaving 6 bases between them. Germline V gene sequence: CDR1 MDHEN, CDR2 SYDVKM. CDR3 length equals 12 residues. The CDR3 DNA reads as TGTGCCAGCAGTTTCAGGGTCTACGAGCAGTACTTC. Translating gives CASSFRVYEQYF.

This clone occurred many times. The chain combines TRBV3-1 with TRBJ2-3; perhaps TRBD2 as D (6 bases). The germline CDR1 and CDR2 sequences are LGHDT and YNNKEL (reference sequence). The CDR3 is 15 residues long. The V and J ends lost 6 bases and 4 bases respectively, with 17 bases between them. The CDR3 nucleotides read TGTGCCAGCAGTCCCGGGCTAGCGTTCGCAGATACGCAGTATTTT. Translation: CASSPGLAFADTQYF.

J is TRBJ2-2 and V is TRBV28, with D unresolved. Trimming shortened V by 2 bases and J by 1 base, and 5 bases separated the two germline ends. The germline V gene encodes CDR1 MDHEN and CDR2 SYDVKM. The CDR3 contains 14 residues. Written as DNA, the CDR3 is TGTGCCAGCAGTTTAGACCAGAACACCGGGGAGCTGTTTTTT. Residues: CASSLDQNTGELFF.

This clone was observed a single time. This chain uses TRBV24-1 with TRBJ2-3; TRBD2 matches at 12 bases. J gave up 1 base and V 4 bases, and 5 bases lay outside the gene matches. CDR3 size: 17 residues. CDR1 KGHDR and CDR2 SFDVKD come from the germline V gene. The CDR3 spells CATSDPGLAGRTDTQYF. As DNA, the CDR3 is TGTGCCACCAGTGACCCCGGACTAGCGGGACGCACAGATACGCAGTATTTT.

This clone has ten or more counts. J is TRBJ1-6 and V is TRBV28; D might be TRBD1 (6 bases). Per germline, CDR1 MDHEN and CDR2 SYDVKM. Trimming took off 4 bases at V and 8 bases at J, with 18 bases between the two ends. The CDR3 has 16 amino acids. The CDR3, as DNA: TGTGCCAGCAGTTCCGTGCCAGGGGCAGGGTATTCACCCCTCCACTTT. Protein: CASSSVPGAGYSPLHF.

The chain recombines TRBV30 with TRBJ2-7; TRBD1 is a possible D gene (6 bases). The CDR3 spans 13 residues. Per the germline V gene, CDR1 is GTSNPN and CDR2 is SVGIG (reference sequence). The V end lost 1 base, the J end lost 2 bases, and 9 bases lay between the germline ends. The CDR3 loop is CAWSGTAAYEQYF. CDR3 coding DNA: TGTGCCTGGAGTGGGACAGCCGCCTACGAGCAGTACTTC.

This clone was found many times. The chain joins TRBV20-1 to TRBJ2-5; the D is unclear. Deletions cut 5 bases from V and 2 bases from J, with 3 bases between. There are 10 residues in the CDR3. CDR1 is DFQATT, CDR2 SNEGSKA, per germline (reference sequence). In nucleotides, the CDR3 is TGCAGTGCTCGTCAAGAGACCCAGTACTTC. Its translation: CSARQETQYF.

The chain combines TRBV7-2 with TRBJ2-7, with 11 bases lining up with TRBD2. The CDR3 has 14 amino acids. CDR1 and CDR2 from the germline V gene are SGHTA and FQGNSA. V lost 4 bases, J lost 4 bases, and 3 bases stayed unmatched. CDR3 sequence (DNA): TGTGCCAGCAGCTCCTTAGCGGGGGGGTACGAGCAGTACTTC. This translates into CASSSLAGGYEQYF.

This clone was seen many times. The chain combines TRBV6-1 with TRBJ2-1; 11 bases map to TRBD2. The CDR3 totals 15 residues. V lost 5 bases to trimming and J lost 4 bases; unmatched junction nucleotides: 4. CDR1 MNHNS and CDR2 SASEGT come from the germline V gene. CDR3 amino acids: CASSSGTSGYNEQFF. The CDR3 nucleotides are TGTGCCAGCAGTTCTGGGACTAGCGGTTACAATGAGCAGTTCTTC.

This clone showed up just a few times. The chain carries TRBV6-2 or TRBV6-3 and TRBJ2-7, with 7 nucleotides matching TRBD2. Per the germline V gene, CDR1 is MNHEY and CDR2 is SVGEGT. CDR3 length: 14 residues. After removal of 0 bases from V and 3 bases from J, the junction contained 2 bases not matched to a gene. CDR3: CASSYSGGSYEQYF. CDR3 nucleotides: TGTGCCAGCAGTTACTCGGGCGGGAGCTACGAGCAGTACTTC.

CDR3 sequence reads: CSAPAEDLYEQYF. The DNA for the CDR3 is TGCAGTGCCCCGGCCGAGGACCTCTACGAGCAGTACTTC. This chain uses TRBV20-1 with TRBJ2-7; the D is unclear. The CDR3 is 13 amino acids. The V gene lost 6 bases and the J gene lost 3 bases, with 15 bases spanning the gap. Germline V CDR1 and CDR2: DFQATT, SNEGSKA (reference sequence).

This clone was recorded a few times. V gene TRBV12-3 or TRBV12-4 combines with J gene TRBJ2-1; tentative D call: TRBD2 (6 bases). V gave up 5 bases and J gave up 6 bases, with 17 bases separating them. The CDR3 is made up of 15 amino acids. The CDR3 DNA reads as TGTGCCAGCAGTCCCGTTACTTACGGGGGCAATGAGCAGTTCTTC. It encodes CASSPVTYGGNEQFF.

By sample fraction, this clone is medium-sized. This chain joins TRBV6-1 and TRBJ1-2, with D perhaps TRBD1 (5 bases). Germline CDR1 MNHNS, CDR2 SASEGT. Trimming cost V 5 bases and J 4 bases, with 20 bases left between them. The CDR3 consists of 16 residues. CDR3: CASSSLIRDAVYGYTF. For the CDR3, the DNA is TGTGCCAGCAGTTCCCTGATCAGGGATGCGGTCTATGGCTACACCTTC.

V gene TRBV12-3 or TRBV12-4 combines with J gene TRBJ2-1, with 9 bases lining up with TRBD1. This CDR3 contains 15 residues. The junction had 11 bases not matched to a gene; V was cut back by 6 bases and J by 8 bases. Here the CDR3 reads CASRKTGTGSHEQFF. CDR3 DNA sequence: TGTGCCAGCAGGAAAACCGGGACAGGGAGTCATGAGCAGTTCTTC.

V is TRBV6-5 and J is TRBJ2-3, with D perhaps TRBD1 or TRBD2 (6 bases each). CDR1 is MNHEY and CDR2 is SVGAGI in the germline V gene. The CDR3 length is 17 residues. The ends were cut back, 3 bases at V and 0 bases at J, with 16 bases in the middle. The CDR3 loop is CASSYSRGPSSTDTQYF. CDR3 in DNA: TGTGCCAGCAGTTATTCCCGGGGGCCGAGTAGCACAGATACGCAGTATTTT.

In this sample, this clone turned up many times. It may be a read error: a sequence one base away is much more abundant. V is TRBV2 and J is TRBJ1-2; D uncertain. Germline lookup yields CDR1 SNHLY and CDR2 FYNNEI. CDR3 length: 13 residues. CDR3 DNA sequence: TGTGCCAGCGGTGAAGCGGGAGATTATGGCTACACCTTC. Translation gives CASGEAGDYGYTF.

This clone was seen only a few times. The V and J genes are TRBV2 and TRBJ1-2, with a tentative D call TRBD1 (5 bases). The CDR3 is 15 residues long. Between the trimmed V and J ends, which lost 2 bases and 3 bases, there was a span of 13 bases. Germline CDR1 is SNHLY and CDR2 is FYNNEI. The CDR3 here is CASSERGGSYYGYTF. The CDR3, as DNA: TGTGCCAGCAGTGAAAGGGGCGGCTCCTACTATGGCTACACCTTC.

There are a few counts of this clone. V gene TRBV29-1 combines with J gene TRBJ1-1; 9 bases agree with TRBD1. V gave up 4 bases and J gave up 6 bases; unmatched junction bases: 6. CDR3 size: 13 residues. Germline V CDR1 and CDR2: SQVTM, ANQGSEA. The CDR3 DNA reads as TGCAGCGTTGGAGACAGGGGGAGGGCTGAAGCTTTCTTT. Protein: CSVGDRGRAEAFF.

V gene TRBV12-3 or TRBV12-4 combines with J gene TRBJ2-7; 11 bases line up with TRBD2. The CDR3 contains 17 residues. The J segment lost 2 bases and the V segment lost 6 bases, leaving 12 bases of the junction unmatched. The CDR3 loop is CASSPETSGISPYEQYF. In DNA, the CDR3 is TGTGCCAGCAGCCCCGAGACTAGCGGGATCAGTCCCTACGAGCAGTACTTC.

This clone was detected a few times. The chain joins TRBV6-1 to TRBJ1-1; D unresolved. The CDR3 totals 14 residues. The germline gives CDR1 MNHNS, CDR2 SASEGT. V gave up 2 bases and J gave up 7 bases, with 14 bases separating them. CDR3: CASSELLRGIEAFF. CDR3 coding DNA: TGTGCCAGCAGTGAATTGTTACGGGGAATTGAAGCTTTCTTT.

Relative to its sample, this clone is medium-sized. The chain carries TRBV20-1 and TRBJ2-1, with 7 bases lining up with TRBD1. Looked up from germline, CDR1 is DFQATT and CDR2 is SNEGSKA (reference sequence). Losses at the gene ends were 6 bases for V and 3 bases for J; bases not matched to a gene: 11. There are 15 residues in the CDR3. As DNA, the CDR3 is TGCAGTGCAAAAACAGGGGATCACGACTACAATGAGCAGTTCTTC. Translation gives CSAKTGDHDYNEQFF.

This clone was found many times. The genes are TRBV6-1 and TRBJ1-3; no clear D gene. The germline V and J ends were trimmed by 1 base and 0 bases, with 10 bases remaining between them. In germline, CDR1 is MNHNS, CDR2 SASEGT. The length of the CDR3 is 16 residues. The CDR3 nucleotides are TGTGCCAGCAGTGAAGATGGCGGAGGCTCTGGAAACACCATATATTTT. Its protein is CASSEDGGGSGNTIYF.

This clone has more than one count but fewer than ten. V is TRBV6-1 and J is TRBJ1-5; TRBD1 might be the D (5 bases). V was shortened by 8 bases and J by 10 bases, with 21 bases between the two germline ends. CDR1 MNHNS and CDR2 SASEGT come from the germline V gene. The CDR3 is 14 amino acids. CDR3 protein: CASCGREGVHPQHF. The DNA for the CDR3 is TGTGCCAGCTGTGGCAGGGAAGGTGTTCATCCCCAGCATTTT.

This chain joins TRBV12-3 or TRBV12-4 and TRBJ2-7; unclear D gene. The length of the CDR3 is 15 residues. V lost 5 bases and J 4 bases, leaving 18 bases between the germline ends. The CDR3 bases are TGTGCCAGCAGTCCCAACGAAATCGCAAGGTACGAGCAGTACTTC. Residues: CASSPNEIARYEQYF.